The clone carrying this T cell receptor beta chain is labeled as medium-sized (0.01 to 0.1%). Its antigen is unidentified. Described time point: after preoperative PTX-NDP chemotherapy. These data come from a study of esophageal squamous cell carcinoma under preoperative chemotherapy. Overall study findings and caveats: Post-treatment tumor-infiltrating lymphocytes appeared partly derived from peripheral T cells migrating into the tumor.

Trimming pared 7 bases from V and 5 bases from J, leaving 15 bases between. Germline V gene data show CDR1 as SGHTA and CDR2 as FQGNSA. CDR3 length equals 14 residues. TCRdb analysed the PCR reads with MiXCR anew, one entry per CDR3 protein. The sample has some 32,000 distinct CDR3 sequences, 52% seen once; the top ten hold 20% to 25%. Sample collection occurred from a patient given preoperative chemotherapy. V usage is TRBV7-2 and J usage is TRBJ2-1, with D maybe TRBD2 (5 bases). This clonotype originated in a human donor with esophageal squamous cell carcinoma. The donor label of this sample is uncertain. The CDR3 reads CASKDGVGDNEQFF. In nucleotides, the CDR3 is TGTGCCAGCAAAGACGGGGTAGGCGACAATGAGCAGTTCTTC.